A selection of T cell receptor beta chains follows, all from one sample in a study of blood T cell repertoires in COVID-19. Using immunoSEQ multiplex PCR, the repertoire was profiled, and TCRdb retains in-frame clones only, with some absent. This sample has about 120,000 clones, with 90% found just once. Sequencing was performed on peripheral blood. These receptors were taken from a woman aged 55-70 years with COVID-19, enrolled during active disease. The CDR3 runs from the conserved cysteine through the conserved F or W. The D gene is left open where the match is weak. For some rows the clone size is stated as once, few or many, or as a class when expanded; others skip it.

TRBJ1-5 | NA | TRBV15 | NA | CATSRVEGNQPQHF | TGTGCCACCAGCAGAGTGGAGGGCAATCAGCCCCAGCATTTT
TRBJ1-1 | NA | TRBV7-8 | NA | CASSLVQGNTEAFF | TGTGCCAGCAGCTTAGTCCAGGGGAACACTGAAGCTTTCTTT
TRBJ1-5 | TRBD1 | TRBV6-2/TRBV6-3 | NA | CASSGQGSQPQHF | TGTGCCAGCAGTGGACAGGGATCTCAGCCCCAGCATTTT
TRBJ1-2 | NA | TRBV19 | NA | CASSLVAFYGYTF | TGTGCCAGTAGTTTAGTAGCTTTCTATGGCTACACCTTC
TRBJ1-6 | TRBD1 | TRBV5-6 | few | CASSRQGARYSPLHF | TGTGCCAGCAGCCGACAGGGGGCTCGGTATTCACCCCTCCACTTT
TRBJ1-2 | NA | TRBV4-1 | NA | CASSQDWAGGTYGYTF | TGCGCCAGCAGCCAAGATTGGGCGGGGGGAACCTATGGCTACACCTTC
TRBJ1-2 | TRBD1 | TRBV6-2/TRBV6-3 | NA | CASSLIRDRDDYGYTF | TGTGCCAGCAGTTTAATCCGGGACAGGGACGACTATGGCTACACCTTC
TRBJ1-2 | NA | TRBV4-1 | NA | CASSLESGINYGYTF | TGCGCCAGCAGCCTAGAATCAGGGATCAACTATGGCTACACCTTC
TRBJ2-1 | TRBD2 | TRBV7-2 | once | CASSPTWGGNEQFF | TGTGCCAGCAGCCCCACTTGGGGGGGAAATGAGCAGTTCTTC
TRBJ1-1 | NA | TRBV2 | NA | CASRGGEFASTEAFF | TGTGCCAGCAGGGGAGGGGAGTTTGCGAGCACTGAAGCTTTCTTT
TRBJ1-4 | TRBD1 | TRBV5-1 | NA | CASSIGTGVEKLFF | TGCGCCAGCAGCATCGGGACAGGGGTTGAAAAACTGTTTTTT
TRBJ2-2 | TRBD2 | TRBV7-6 | once | CASSLGHRLAGNTGELFF | TGTGCCAGCAGCTTAGGACATAGGCTAGCGGGCAACACCGGGGAGCTGTTTTTT
TRBJ2-1 | TRBD2 | TRBV19 | NA | CASSIQRWTSGGRSYNEQFF | TGTGCCAGTAGTATTCAGAGATGGACTAGCGGGGGGCGTTCCTACAATGAGCAGTTCTTC
TRBJ2-7 | NA | TRBV27 | NA | CASLGTGNYEQYF | TGTGCCAGCCTCGGTACAGGGAACTACGAGCAGTACTTC
TRBJ1-2 | TRBD1 | TRBV19 | NA | CASSSGRGNYGYTF | TGTGCCAGTAGTAGTGGCAGGGGGAACTATGGCTACACCTTC
TRBJ1-4 | NA | TRBV18 | NA | CASSPQPTMAGEKLFF | TGTGCCAGCTCACCACAGCCCACCATGGCCGGGGAAAAACTGTTTTTT
TRBJ2-1 | TRBD1 | TRBV19 | NA | CASQRQGRAVGNEQFF | TGTGCCAGCCAAAGACAGGGTAGGGCAGTGGGCAATGAGCAGTTCTTC
TRBJ2-5 | NA | TRBV5-5 | NA | CASSLVQEVWTQYF | TGTGCCAGCAGCTTGGTCCAGGAAGTTTGGACCCAGTACTTC
TRBJ2-7 | NA | TRBV7-6 | NA | CASSLGWGGTNPYEQYF | TGTGCCAGCAGCTTAGGATGGGGAGGGACAAATCCCTACGAGCAGTACTTC
TRBJ2-7 | TRBD2 | TRBV27 | NA | CASSFGLAGRLEQYF | TGTGCCAGCAGTTTTGGACTAGCGGGAAGATTAGAGCAGTACTTC
TRBJ2-7 | TRBD1 | TRBV7-2 | NA | CASSLVQGVHEQYF | TGTGCCAGCAGCTTAGTACAGGGGGTCCACGAGCAGTACTTC
TRBJ2-3 | NA | TRBV20-1 | NA | CSAPSFDTQYF | TGCAGTGCCCCCAGTTTTGATACGCAGTATTTT
TRBJ2-3 | TRBD2 | TRBV7-2 | once | CASRPGLALDTQYF | TGTGCCAGCCGCCCAGGACTAGCGTTAGATACGCAGTATTTT
TRBJ1-6 | NA | TRBV5-1 | NA | CASSSEVNSPLHF | TGCGCCAGCAGCTCTGAGGTTAATTCACCCCTCCACTTT
TRBJ2-7 | TRBD2 | TRBV7-2 | NA | CASSFSGGFSYEQYF | TGTGCCAGCAGCTTTAGCGGGGGGTTCTCCTACGAGCAGTACTTC
TRBJ1-5 | NA | TRBV9 | once | CASSVDPSGNQPQHF | TGTGCCAGCAGCGTAGACCCCTCGGGCAATCAGCCCCAGCATTTT
TRBJ2-7 | TRBD1 | TRBV7-9 | NA | CASSLGTGDGRHF | TGTGCCAGCAGCCTCGGGACAGGCGATGGTAGGCACTTC
TRBJ2-2 | NA | TRBV5-4 | NA | CASSSGQPNTGELFF | TGTGCCAGCAGCTCTGGGCAGCCGAACACCGGGGAGCTGTTTTTT
TRBJ1-5 | TRBD1 | TRBV3-1/TRBV3-2 | NA | CASSQEWTGGAEQPQHF | TGTGCCAGCAGCCAAGAGTGGACAGGGGGCGCGGAGCAGCCCCAGCATTTT
TRBJ1-3 | TRBD1 | TRBV27 | NA | CASSLTGALGNTIYF | TGTGCCAGCAGTTTGACAGGGGCCCTTGGAAACACCATATATTTT
TRBJ2-5 | TRBD1 | TRBV5-6 | NA | CASSLGLTGGKTQYF | TGTGCCAGCAGCCTCGGATTGACAGGGGGAAAGACCCAGTACTTC
TRBJ2-2 | NA | TRBV11-2 | once | CASSLGGSTLNTGELFF | TGTGCCAGCAGCTTAGGAGGCAGTACCTTGAACACCGGGGAGCTGTTTTTT
TRBJ2-6 | TRBD1 | TRBV4-3 | NA | CASSRGQGVGANVLTF | TGCGCCAGCAGCCGGGGACAGGGGGTTGGGGCCAACGTCCTGACTTTC
TRBJ1-6 | NA | TRBV4-3 | NA | CASSQDGGGGQNSPLHF | TGCGCCAGCAGCCAAGATGGCGGGGGGGGGCAAAATTCACCCCTCCACTTT
TRBJ1-4 | TRBD1 | TRBV4-2 | NA | CASSQGQGFIATNEKLFF | TGTGCCAGCAGCCAAGGACAGGGGTTTATTGCAACTAATGAAAAACTGTTTTTT
TRBJ1-6 | TRBD1 | TRBV7-2 | once | CASSLRDRGSNSPLHF | TGTGCCAGCAGCTTAAGGGACAGGGGAAGTAATTCACCCCTCCACTTT
TRBJ2-3 | TRBD1 | TRBV5-5 | NA | CASSRGPGTVSTDTQYF | TGTGCCAGCAGCAGAGGCCCCGGGACAGTCAGCACAGATACGCAGTATTTT
TRBJ1-5 | NA | TRBV7-2 | NA | CASSLRQYSNQPQHF | TGTGCCAGCAGCCTACGACAGTATAGCAATCAGCCCCAGCATTTT
TRBJ1-2 | NA | TRBV6-2/TRBV6-3 | NA | CASSYSYREPPNYGYTF | TGTGCCAGCAGTTACTCATACAGGGAGCCTCCAAACTATGGCTACACCTTC
TRBJ1-2 | TRBD1 | TRBV4-1 | NA | CASSQIRTGKRGGYTF | TGCGCCAGCAGCCAAATCCGGACAGGGAAGAGGGGTGGCTACACCTTC
TRBJ1-5 | NA | TRBV19 | NA | CASSISGLGQPQHF | TGTGCCAGTAGTATCTCGGGTCTCGGTCAGCCCCAGCATTTT
TRBJ2-7 | TRBD1 | TRBV5-8 | NA | CASSKSYSGTGDEQYF | TGTGCCAGCAGCAAATCCTATTCCGGGACAGGGGACGAGCAGTACTTC
TRBJ1-3 | NA | TRBV19 | NA | CASSTDSSGNTIYF | TGTGCCAGTAGTACTGACAGCTCTGGAAACACCATATATTTT
TRBJ2-7 | NA | TRBV5-6 | NA | CAMHKQGPSYEQYF | TGTGCCATGCATAAACAGGGACCTTCCTACGAGCAGTACTTC
TRBJ2-1 | NA | TRBV6-5 | NA | CASSYGRGAYNEQFF | TGTGCCAGCAGTTACGGCAGGGGGGCTTACAATGAGCAGTTCTTC
TRBJ1-5 | NA | TRBV27 | NA | CASSPNQPQHF | TGTGCCAGCAGCCCGAATCAGCCCCAGCATTTT
TRBJ2-6 | NA | TRBV7-8 | few | CASSLGREPTSGANVLTF | TGTGCCAGCAGCTTAGGACGGGAGCCGACGTCTGGGGCCAACGTCCTGACTTTC
TRBJ2-7 | TRBD1 | TRBV19 | once | CASSDLRTGNYAYEQYF | TGTGCCAGTAGTGACCTTCGGACAGGGAATTACGCCTACGAGCAGTACTTC